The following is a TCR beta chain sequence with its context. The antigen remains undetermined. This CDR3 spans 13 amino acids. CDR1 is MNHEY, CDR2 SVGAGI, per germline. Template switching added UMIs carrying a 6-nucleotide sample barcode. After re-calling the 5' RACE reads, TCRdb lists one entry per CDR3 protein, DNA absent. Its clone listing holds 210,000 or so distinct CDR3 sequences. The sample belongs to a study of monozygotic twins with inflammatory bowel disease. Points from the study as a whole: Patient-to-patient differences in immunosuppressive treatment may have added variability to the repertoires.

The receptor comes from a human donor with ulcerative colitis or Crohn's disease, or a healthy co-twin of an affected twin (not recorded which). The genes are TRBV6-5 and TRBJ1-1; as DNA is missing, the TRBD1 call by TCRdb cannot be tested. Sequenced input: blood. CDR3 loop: CASTFPGAREAFF.